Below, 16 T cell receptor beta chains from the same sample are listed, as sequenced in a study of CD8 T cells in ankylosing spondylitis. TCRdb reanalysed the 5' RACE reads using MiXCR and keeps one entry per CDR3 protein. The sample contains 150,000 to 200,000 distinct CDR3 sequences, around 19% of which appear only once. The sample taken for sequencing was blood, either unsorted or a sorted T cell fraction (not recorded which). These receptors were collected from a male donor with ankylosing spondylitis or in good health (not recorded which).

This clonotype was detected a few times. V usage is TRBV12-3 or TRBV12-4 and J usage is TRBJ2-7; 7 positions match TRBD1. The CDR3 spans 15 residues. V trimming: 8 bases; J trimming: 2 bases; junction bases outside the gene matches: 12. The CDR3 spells CASGPPGQNTYEQYF. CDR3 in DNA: TGTGCCAGCGGACCCCCGGGACAGAACACCTACGAGCAGTACTTC.

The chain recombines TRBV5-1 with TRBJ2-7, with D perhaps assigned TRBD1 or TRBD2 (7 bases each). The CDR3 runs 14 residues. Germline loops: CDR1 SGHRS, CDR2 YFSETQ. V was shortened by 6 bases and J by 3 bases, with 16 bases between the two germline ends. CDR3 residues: CASTPGGAGYEQYF. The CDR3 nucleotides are TGCGCCAGCACCCCAGGGGGGGCGGGCTACGAGCAGTACTTC.

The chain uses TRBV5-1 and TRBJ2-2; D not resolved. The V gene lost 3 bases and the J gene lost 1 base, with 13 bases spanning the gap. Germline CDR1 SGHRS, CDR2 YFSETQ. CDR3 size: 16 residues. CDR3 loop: CASSSPVNLNTGELFF. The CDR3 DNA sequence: TGCGCCAGCAGCTCCCCGGTGAACCTGAACACCGGGGAGCTGTTTTTT.

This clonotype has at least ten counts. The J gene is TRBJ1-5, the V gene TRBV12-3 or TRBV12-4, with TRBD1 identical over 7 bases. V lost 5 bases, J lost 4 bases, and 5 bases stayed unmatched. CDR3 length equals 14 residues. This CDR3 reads CASSRRGRNQPQHF. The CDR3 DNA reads TGTGCCAGCAGTAGGAGGGGGCGAAATCAGCCCCAGCATTTT.

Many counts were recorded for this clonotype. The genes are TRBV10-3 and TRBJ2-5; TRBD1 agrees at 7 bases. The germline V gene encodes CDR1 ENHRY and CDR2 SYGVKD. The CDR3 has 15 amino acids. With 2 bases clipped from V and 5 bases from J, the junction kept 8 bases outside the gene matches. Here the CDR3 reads CAISEARDSRETQYF. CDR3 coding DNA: TGTGCCATCAGTGAGGCCAGGGACAGTAGGGAGACCCAGTACTTC.

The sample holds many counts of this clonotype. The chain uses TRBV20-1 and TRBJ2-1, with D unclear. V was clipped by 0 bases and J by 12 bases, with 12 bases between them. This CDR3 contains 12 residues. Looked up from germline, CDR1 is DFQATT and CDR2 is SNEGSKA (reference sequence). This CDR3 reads CSAREPRWGQFF. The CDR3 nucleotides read TGCAGTGCTAGAGAGCCAAGGTGGGGGCAGTTCTTC.

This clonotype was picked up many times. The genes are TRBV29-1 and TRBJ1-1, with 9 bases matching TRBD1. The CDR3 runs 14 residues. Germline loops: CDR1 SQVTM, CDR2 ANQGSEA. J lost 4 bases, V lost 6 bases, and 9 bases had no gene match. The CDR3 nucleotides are TGCAGCGTCGTAGAGACAGGGGGAGGCACTGAAGCTTTCTTT. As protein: CSVVETGGGTEAFF.

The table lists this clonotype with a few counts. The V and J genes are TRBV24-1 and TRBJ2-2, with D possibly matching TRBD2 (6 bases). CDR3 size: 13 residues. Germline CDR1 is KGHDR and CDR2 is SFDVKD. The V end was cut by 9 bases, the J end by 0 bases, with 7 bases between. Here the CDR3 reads CATRLANTGELFF. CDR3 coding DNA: TGTGCCACCCGACTAGCGAACACCGGGGAGCTGTTTTTT.

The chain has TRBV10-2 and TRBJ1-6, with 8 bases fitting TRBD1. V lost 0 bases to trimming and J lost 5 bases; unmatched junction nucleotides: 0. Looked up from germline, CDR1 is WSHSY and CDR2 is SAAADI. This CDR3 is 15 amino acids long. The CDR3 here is CASSESTGDNSPLHF. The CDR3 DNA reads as TGCGCCAGCAGTGAGTCGACAGGGGATAATTCACCCCTCCACTTT.

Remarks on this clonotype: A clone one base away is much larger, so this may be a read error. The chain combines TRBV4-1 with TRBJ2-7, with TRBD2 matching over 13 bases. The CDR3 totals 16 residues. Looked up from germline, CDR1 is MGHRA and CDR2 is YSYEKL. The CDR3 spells CVSSQVGLAGSYEQYF. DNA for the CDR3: TGCGTCAGCAGCCAGGTGGGACTAGCGGGGTCCTACGAGCAGTACTTC.

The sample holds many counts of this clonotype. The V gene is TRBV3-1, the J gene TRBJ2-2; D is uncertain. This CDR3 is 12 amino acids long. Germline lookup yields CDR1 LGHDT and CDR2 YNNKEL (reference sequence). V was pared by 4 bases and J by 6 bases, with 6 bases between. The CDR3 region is CASSLRSGELFF. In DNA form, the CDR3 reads TGTGCCAGCAGCCTCCGGTCCGGGGAGCTGTTTTTT.

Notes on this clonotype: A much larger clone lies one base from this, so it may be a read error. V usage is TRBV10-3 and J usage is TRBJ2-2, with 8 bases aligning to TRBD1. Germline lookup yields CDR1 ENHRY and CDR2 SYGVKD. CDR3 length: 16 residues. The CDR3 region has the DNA TGTGCCAGCACAAAGGGACAGGCGGTGAACACCAGGGAGCTGTTTTTT. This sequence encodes CASTKGQAVNTRELFF.

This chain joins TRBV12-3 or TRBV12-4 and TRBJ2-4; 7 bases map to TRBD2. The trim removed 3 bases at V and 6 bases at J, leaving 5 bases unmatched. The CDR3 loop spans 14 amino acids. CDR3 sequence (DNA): TGTGCCAGCAGTTTGGGAGGGCAGGTAAACATTCAGTACTTC. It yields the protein CASSLGGQVNIQYF.

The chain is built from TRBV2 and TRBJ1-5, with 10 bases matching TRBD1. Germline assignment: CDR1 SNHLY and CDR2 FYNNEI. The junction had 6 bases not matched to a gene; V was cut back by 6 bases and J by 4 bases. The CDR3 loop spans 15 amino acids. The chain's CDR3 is CASRSRTGGNQPQHF. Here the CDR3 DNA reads TGTGCCAGCAGGTCGAGGACAGGGGGAAATCAGCCCCAGCATTTT.

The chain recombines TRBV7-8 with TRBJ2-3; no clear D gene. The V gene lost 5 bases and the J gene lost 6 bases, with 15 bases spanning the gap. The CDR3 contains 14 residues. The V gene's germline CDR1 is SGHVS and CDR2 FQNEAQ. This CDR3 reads CASSRLANKDTQYF. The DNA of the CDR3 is TGTGCCAGCAGCCGCTTAGCAAACAAGGATACGCAGTATTTT.

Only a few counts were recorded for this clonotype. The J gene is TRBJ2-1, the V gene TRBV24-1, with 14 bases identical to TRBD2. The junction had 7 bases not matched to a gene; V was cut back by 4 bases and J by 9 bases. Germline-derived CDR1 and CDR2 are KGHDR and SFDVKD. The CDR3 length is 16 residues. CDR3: CATSDRTSGRLAEQFF. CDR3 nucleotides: TGTGCCACCAGTGACCGGACTAGCGGGAGGTTGGCTGAGCAGTTCTTC.